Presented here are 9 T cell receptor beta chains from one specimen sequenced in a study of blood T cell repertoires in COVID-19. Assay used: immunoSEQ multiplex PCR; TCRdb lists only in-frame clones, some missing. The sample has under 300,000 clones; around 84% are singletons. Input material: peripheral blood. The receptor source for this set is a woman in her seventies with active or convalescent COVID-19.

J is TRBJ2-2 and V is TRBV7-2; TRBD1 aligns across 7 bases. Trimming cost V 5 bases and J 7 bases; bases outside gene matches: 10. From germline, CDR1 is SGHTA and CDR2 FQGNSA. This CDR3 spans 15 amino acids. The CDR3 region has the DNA TGTGCCAGCAGCCTGTCCACAGGGGCGGGCGGGGAGCTGTTTTTT. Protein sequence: CASSLSTGAGGELFF. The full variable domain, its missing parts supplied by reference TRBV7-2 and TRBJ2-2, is GAGVSQSPSNKVTEKGKDVELRCDPISGHTALYWYRQSLGQGLEFLIYFQGNSAPDKSGLPSDRFSAERTGGSVSTLTIQRTQQEDSAVYLCASSLSTGAGGELFFGEGSRLTVL.

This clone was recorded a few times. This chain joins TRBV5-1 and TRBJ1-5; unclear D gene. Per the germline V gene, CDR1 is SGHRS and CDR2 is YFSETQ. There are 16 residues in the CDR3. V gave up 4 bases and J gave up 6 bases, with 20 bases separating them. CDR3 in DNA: TGCGCCAGCAGCCTGGCAGGACGGGCTGAGGGTCAGCCCCAGCATTTT. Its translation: CASSLAGRAEGQPQHF.

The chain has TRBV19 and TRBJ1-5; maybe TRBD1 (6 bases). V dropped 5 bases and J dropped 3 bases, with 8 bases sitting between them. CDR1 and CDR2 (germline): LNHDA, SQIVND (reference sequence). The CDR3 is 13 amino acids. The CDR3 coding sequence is TGTGCCAGTAGTCACAGGGCCAATCAGCCCCAGCATTTT. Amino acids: CASSHRANQPQHF.

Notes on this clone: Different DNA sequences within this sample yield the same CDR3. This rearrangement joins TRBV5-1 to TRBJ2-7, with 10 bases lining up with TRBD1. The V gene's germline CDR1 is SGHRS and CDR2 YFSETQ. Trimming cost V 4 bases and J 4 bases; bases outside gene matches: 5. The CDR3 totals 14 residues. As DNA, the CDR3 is TGCGCCAGCAGCGGGGACAGGGGAGGGTACGAGCAGTACTTC. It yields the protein CASSGDRGGYEQYF.

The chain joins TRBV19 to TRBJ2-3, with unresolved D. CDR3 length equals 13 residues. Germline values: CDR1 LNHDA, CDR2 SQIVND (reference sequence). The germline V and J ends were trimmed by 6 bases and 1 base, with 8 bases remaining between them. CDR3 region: CASSPVGTDTQYF. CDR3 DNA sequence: TGTGCCAGTAGCCCAGTGGGCACAGATACGCAGTATTTT.

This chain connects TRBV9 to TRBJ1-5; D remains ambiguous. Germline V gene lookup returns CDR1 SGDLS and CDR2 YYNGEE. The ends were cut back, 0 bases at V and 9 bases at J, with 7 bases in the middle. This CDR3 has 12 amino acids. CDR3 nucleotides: TGTGCCAGCAGCGTAGGGAGCGGGCCCCAGCATTTT. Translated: CASSVGSGPQHF.

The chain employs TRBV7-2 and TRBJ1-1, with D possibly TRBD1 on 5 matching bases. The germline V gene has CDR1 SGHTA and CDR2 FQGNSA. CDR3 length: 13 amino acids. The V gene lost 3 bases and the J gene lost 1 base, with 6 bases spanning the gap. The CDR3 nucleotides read TGTGCCAGCAGCTTTAGGGGGAACACTGAAGCTTTCTTT. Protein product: CASSFRGNTEAFF. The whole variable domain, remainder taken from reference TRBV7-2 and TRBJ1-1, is GAGVSQSPSNKVTEKGKDVELRCDPISGHTALYWYRQSLGQGLEFLIYFQGNSAPDKSGLPSDRFSAERTGGSVSTLTIQRTQQEDSAVYLCASSFRGNTEAFFGQGTRLTVV.

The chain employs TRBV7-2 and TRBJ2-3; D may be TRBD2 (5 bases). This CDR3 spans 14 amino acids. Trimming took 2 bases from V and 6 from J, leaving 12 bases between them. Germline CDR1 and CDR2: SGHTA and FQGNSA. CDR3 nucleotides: TGTGCCAGCAGCTTATCGGGAAGTAGCGATACGCAGTATTTT. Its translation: CASSLSGSSDTQYF.

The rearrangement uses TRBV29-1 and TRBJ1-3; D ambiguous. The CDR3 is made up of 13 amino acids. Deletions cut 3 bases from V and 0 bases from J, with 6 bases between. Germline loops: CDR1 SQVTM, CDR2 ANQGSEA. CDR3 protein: CSVEVSSGNTIYF. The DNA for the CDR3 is TGCAGCGTTGAGGTGAGCTCTGGAAACACCATATATTTT. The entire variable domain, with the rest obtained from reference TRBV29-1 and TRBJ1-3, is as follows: SAVISQKPSRDICQRGTSLTIQCQVDSQVTMMFWYRQQPGQSLTLIATANQGSEATYESGFVIDKFPISRPNLTFSTLTVSNMSPEDSSIYLCSVEVSSGNTIYFGEGSWLTVV.